The sequence of this T cell receptor (beta chain) was determined in a study of cytomegalovirus exposure and HLA in healthy donors. Use of 60 Vbeta and 13 Jbeta primers characterized the PCR. Sequencing used immunoSEQ multiplex PCR; TCRdb keeps in-frame clones, though not all of them. Of tens of thousands of clones listed, about 80% are singletons. Notes on the study in general: Presence/absence analyses treated sequencing depth as roughly uniform across donors. Immune exposure information available was restricted to CMV serostatus. Analyzed later, most CMV-associated TCR beta chains appeared HLA-restricted.

The length of the CDR3 is 14 residues. The germline V gene has CDR1 SGHRS and CDR2 YFSETQ. V dropped 0 bases and J dropped 7 bases, with 13 bases sitting between them. This clone was found once. Its antigen is not identified. The receptor was derived from a man in his sixties in good health and CMV-seropositive. The J gene is TRBJ1-2, the V gene TRBV5-1; a possible D gene is TRBD1 (5 bases). Sequenced: PBMCs. Here the CDR3 DNA reads TGCGCCAGCAGCTTGGCCGTGCGGGGGTCTGGCTACACCTTC. Translated, it gives CASSLAVRGSGYTF.